Listed here is a single T cell receptor beta chain. This clonotype appeared a few times. It lacks a known antigen. No much larger clone is present one base from it, and per-base qualities are unavailable. The sequencer was an Illumina HiSeq 2500. Quantitative 5'-RACE with molecular barcodes was the method used to prepare the TCR beta libraries. From the authors' description of their analysis: A new computational method based on a probabilistic model of VDJ rearrangement was used to identify disease-linked TCR variants. Using fastp at Q25 and MiXCR, TCRdb reprocessed the public reads and kept productive beta chains. Merged by CDR3 protein, the rows form single entries marked with the most common genes and DNA. TCRdb's processing, not the study's, gives the V and J calls here. The sample yields 230,000 or so distinct CDR3 sequences; 20% to 30% were counted once. The leading ten clones occupy roughly 0.67% of the sample.

The data derive from a study of CD8 T cells in ankylosing spondylitis (dated by TCRdb to 2016 to 2017). With regard to the full study: To find TCR variants linked to disease, the study profiled T cell receptor beta repertoires in ankylosing spondylitis patients and healthy donors. In total, the full study cohort was made up of about 99 healthy donors and 25 ankylosing spondylitis patients. Peripheral blood samples were taken, and synovial fluid was additionally collected from ankylosing spondylitis patients.

Here is what the overall study found, with its caveats: A TCR beta motif made up of several highly homologous amino acid variants appeared to be characteristic of blood from ankylosing spondylitis patients. Some motif variants had previously been reported in the synovial fluid and blood of reactive arthritis patients, which suggests shared mechanisms of disease initiation. According to the report, matched synovial fluid samples from ankylosing spondylitis patients were significantly enriched for the disease-linked clones. A CD8+ phenotype was shown by the disease-linked clones, which were found at relatively low frequencies in peripheral blood.

Its CDR3 holds 16 amino acids, cysteine through phenylalanine. Of the read, only the CDR3 DNA is kept; its 48 bases are in frame from base 1. According to the germline V gene, CDR1 reads MNHNS and CDR2 reads SASEGT. Trimmed from V: 6 bases; trimmed from J: 5 bases; junction bases lacking a gene match: 8. The clonotype comes from a male donor with ankylosing spondylitis or in good health (not recorded which). Sequenced: blood, either unsorted or a sorted T cell fraction (not recorded which). The chain was built from TRBV6-1 and TRBJ2-5, with 14 junctional bases fitting TRBD2. The sequenced DNA: TGTGCCAGCAGGAGGACTAGCGGGGGGCCCCGGGAGACCCAGTACTTC. Its product reads: CASRRTSGGPRETQYF.